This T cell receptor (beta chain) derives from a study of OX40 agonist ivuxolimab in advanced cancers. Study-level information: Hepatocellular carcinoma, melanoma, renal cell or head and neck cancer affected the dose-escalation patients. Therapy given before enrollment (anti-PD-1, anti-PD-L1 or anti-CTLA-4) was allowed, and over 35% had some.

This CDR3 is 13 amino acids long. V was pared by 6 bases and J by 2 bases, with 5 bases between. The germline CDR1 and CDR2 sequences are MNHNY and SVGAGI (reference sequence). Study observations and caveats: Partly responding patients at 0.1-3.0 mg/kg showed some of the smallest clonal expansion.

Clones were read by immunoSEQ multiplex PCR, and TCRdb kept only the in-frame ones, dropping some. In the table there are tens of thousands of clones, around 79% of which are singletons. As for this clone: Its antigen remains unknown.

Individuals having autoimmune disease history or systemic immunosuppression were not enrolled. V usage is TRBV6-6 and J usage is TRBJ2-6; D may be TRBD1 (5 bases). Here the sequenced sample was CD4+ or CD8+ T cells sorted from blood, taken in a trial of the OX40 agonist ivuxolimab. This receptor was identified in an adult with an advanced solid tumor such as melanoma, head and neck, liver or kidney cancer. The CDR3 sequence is CASRGAGANVLTF. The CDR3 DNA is TGTGCCAGCAGAGGGGCTGGGGCCAACGTCCTGACTTTC.